The 30 T cell receptor beta chains listed next were all sequenced from one sample in a study of cytomegalovirus exposure and HLA in healthy donors. Primers: 60 Vbeta forward and 13 Jbeta reverse. Assay: immunoSEQ multiplex PCR; the TCRdb copy retains only in-frame clones and omits some. The sample has under 200,000 clones, roughly three quarters seen once. Material for sequencing was PBMCs. The receptors here all came from a male donor in good health and CMV-seropositive.

Only a few counts were recorded for this clone. The gene calls are TRBV14 and TRBJ1-5; perhaps TRBD1 as D (6 bases). In germline, CDR1 is SGHDN, CDR2 FVKESK. V lost 10 bases and J lost 2, with 12 bases in between. The length of the CDR3 is 13 residues. The DNA of the CDR3 is TGTGCCAACCTTAACAGGGGCAATCAGCCCCAGCATTTT. Translating it yields CANLNRGNQPQHF.

The chain links TRBV10-1 to TRBJ1-5; TRBD1 is a possible D gene (5 bases). The V end lost 7 bases, the J end lost 4 bases, and 14 bases lay between the germline ends. The germline CDR1 and CDR2 sequences are WNHNN and SYGVQD (reference sequence). CDR3 size: 14 residues. The CDR3 sequence: CASTRGALNQPQHF. CDR3 nucleotides: TGCGCCAGCACCCGCGGGGCATTAAATCAGCCCCAGCATTTT.

The genes are TRBV5-6 and TRBJ2-6; D not certain. The length of the CDR3 is 13 residues. Germline lookup yields CDR1 SGHDT and CDR2 YYEEEE. The V end was cut by 1 base, the J end by 4 bases, with 3 bases between. The CDR3 is CASSLSGANVLTF. The CDR3 nucleotides read TGTGCCAGCAGCTTGAGCGGGGCCAACGTCCTGACTTTC.

The CDR3 DNA is TGCGCCAGCAGCCAGGCTGACAGTCATTCACCCCTCCACTTT. This gives the protein CASSQADSHSPLHF. This sequence joins TRBV4-1 and TRBJ1-6, with D tentatively TRBD1 (5 bases). Germline V gene sequence: CDR1 MGHRA, CDR2 YSYEKL. The V end lost 3 bases, the J end lost 8 bases, and 11 bases lay between the germline ends. The CDR3 is made up of 14 amino acids.

As for this clone: The junction differs from germline at one of its ends, possibly a read error. J is TRBJ1-1 and V is TRBV5-1; D gene ambiguous. The germline gives CDR1 SGHRS, CDR2 YFSETQ. The CDR3 is 15 residues long. This chain's CDR3 is CASNLSVNPNTEAFF. As DNA, the CDR3 is TGCGCCAGCAACTTGAGCGTCAATCCGAACACTGAAGCTTTCTTT.

The chain employs TRBV9 and TRBJ2-3; tentatively, D is TRBD1 (5 bases). Germline V gene lookup returns CDR1 SGDLS and CDR2 YYNGEE. V was shortened by 4 bases and J by 2 bases, with 8 bases between the two germline ends. This CDR3 has 13 amino acids. The CDR3 bases are TGTGCCAGCAGCATCAGGGCCACAGATACGCAGTATTTT. Translation: CASSIRATDTQYF.

V is TRBV5-1 and J is TRBJ2-5; TRBD2 matches 8 bases. The J call is in doubt because the DNA end fits TRBJ2-7 better. The CDR3 has 14 amino acids. Germline-derived CDR1 and CDR2 are SGHRS and YFSETQ. CDR3 nucleotides: TGCGCCAGCAGCTTGGAGGCGGGGGGCTACGAGCAGTACTTC. Its translation is CASSLEAGGYEQYF.

The chain uses TRBV7-2 and TRBJ2-3; tentatively, D is TRBD1 (6 bases). From germline, CDR1 is SGHTA and CDR2 FQGNSA. The CDR3 is 14 residues long. V gave up 5 bases and J gave up 2 bases, with 11 bases separating them. CDR3 in DNA: TGTGCCAGCAGCCGACAGGTAACCACAGATACGCAGTATTTT. Translation: CASSRQVTTDTQYF. The full variable domain, in which reference TRBV7-2 and TRBJ2-3 provide the parts outside the CDR3, is GAGVSQSPSNKVTEKGKDVELRCDPISGHTALYWYRQSLGQGLEFLIYFQGNSAPDKSGLPSDRFSAERTGGSVSTLTIQRTQQEDSAVYLCASSRQVTTDTQYFGPGTRLTVL.

The chain couples TRBV18 to TRBJ2-2; tentatively, D is TRBD1 (5 bases). The CDR3 spans 15 residues. Germline V gene data show CDR1 as KGHSH and CDR2 as LQKENI. The V end was cut by 3 bases, the J end by 0 bases, with 8 bases between. This CDR3 is CASSPDTSNTGELFF. In nucleotides, the CDR3 is TGTGCCAGCTCACCGGACACTTCGAACACCGGGGAGCTGTTTTTT. Supplemented by reference TRBV18 and TRBJ2-2, the full variable domain reads NAGVMQNPRHLVRRRGQEARLRCSPMKGHSHVYWYRQLPEEGLKFMVYLQKENIIDESGMPKERFSAEFPKEGPSILRIQQVVRGDSAAYFCASSPDTSNTGELFFGEGSRLTVL.

Here the CDR3 reads CASSFSGGGSDTQYF. Here the CDR3 DNA reads TGCGCCAGCAGCTTTAGCGGGGGGGGGTCAGATACGCAGTATTTT. The chain couples TRBV5-1 to TRBJ2-3; 11 bases map to TRBD2. V shed 2 bases and J 4 bases; nucleotides not matched to a gene: 3. Germline-derived CDR1 and CDR2 are SGHRS and YFSETQ. There are 15 residues in the CDR3.

This sequence joins TRBV30 and TRBJ2-5; D not resolved. With 4 bases removed from V and 4 bases from J, the gap between germline ends came to 4 bases. The CDR3 spans 10 residues. Looked up from germline, CDR1 is GTSNPN and CDR2 is SVGIG (reference sequence). The chain's CDR3 is CAWTGETQYF. CDR3 nucleotides: TGTGCCTGGACAGGAGAGACCCAGTACTTC. The complete variable domain, with remaining parts taken from reference TRBV30 and TRBJ2-5, reads SQTIHQWPATLVQPVGSPLSLECTVEGTSNPNLYWYRQAAGRGLQLLFYSVGIGQISSEVPQNLSASRPQDRQFILSSKKLLLSDSGFYLCAWTGETQYFGPGTRLLVL.

The chain combines TRBV15 with TRBJ1-5, with D maybe TRBD1 (5 bases). This CDR3 has 14 amino acids. The germline CDR1 and CDR2 sequences are LNHNV and YYDKDF (reference sequence). Trimming stripped 0 bases from V and 7 bases from J, with 10 bases between. The CDR3 nucleotides read TGTGCCACCAGCAGAGATGGAGGGGAGCAGCCCCAGCATTTT. Its protein product is CATSRDGGEQPQHF.

This clone was detected once. The chain uses TRBV29-1 and TRBJ2-7, with D possibly being TRBD1 (5 bases). The germline V gene has CDR1 SQVTM and CDR2 ANQGSEA. CDR3 length equals 13 residues. Between the trimmed V and J ends, which lost 6 bases and 5 bases, there was a span of 17 bases. The DNA of the CDR3 is TGCAGCGTCCTCAGGGCCAGTCCCCACGAGCAGTACTTC. Residues: CSVLRASPHEQYF.

V usage is TRBV14 and J usage is TRBJ1-3; D is unresolved. The length of the CDR3 is 14 residues. Germline lookup yields CDR1 SGHDN and CDR2 FVKESK. Trimming cost V 2 bases and J 1 base, with 6 bases left between them. The CDR3 loop is CASSQWRSGNTIYF. The CDR3 DNA reads TGTGCCAGCAGCCAATGGAGGTCTGGAAACACCATATATTTT. Using reference TRBV14 and TRBJ1-3 for the parts outside the CDR3, the full variable domain is EAGVTQFPSHSVIEKGQTVTLRCDPISGHDNLYWYRRVMGKEIKFLLHFVKESKQDESGMPNNRFLAERTGGTYSTLKVQPAELEDSGVYFCASSQWRSGNTIYFGEGSWLTVV.

V usage is TRBV5-4 and J usage is TRBJ1-6; 9 positions match TRBD1. Germline CDR1 SGHNT, CDR2 YYREEE (reference sequence). Trimming at V came to 4 bases and at J to 6 bases, leaving 5 bases not matched to a gene. The CDR3 runs to 15 residues. In nucleotides, the CDR3 is TGTGCCAGCAGCGATCTACAGGGGGCTAATTCACCCCTCCACTTT. The encoded protein is CASSDLQGANSPLHF.

Comment on this clone: The sample holds other DNA sequences that translate to the same CDR3. The V call is TRBV5-1, the J call TRBJ2-7; 8 bases fit TRBD1. The CDR3 consists of 14 residues. CDR1 is SGHRS, CDR2 YFSETQ, per germline. J gave up 4 bases and V 0 bases, and 3 bases lay outside the gene matches. CDR3 nucleotide sequence: TGCGCCAGCAGCTTGGGACAGGGGTCATACGAGCAGTACTTC. This sequence encodes CASSLGQGSYEQYF.

This clone was observed a few times. The CDR3 bases are TGCGCCAGCAGTCCGGGACAGGGGGCGGTGCGGCAGTACTTC. This codes for CASSPGQGAVRQYF. J is TRBJ2-7 and V is TRBV10-2; 12 positions match TRBD1. Germline V gene sequence: CDR1 WSHSY, CDR2 SAAADI. The CDR3 has 14 amino acids. The J segment lost 9 bases and the V segment lost 5 bases, leaving 8 bases of the junction unmatched.

The chain combines TRBV7-6 with TRBJ2-2, with D hard to call. Germline V gene data show CDR1 as SGHVS and CDR2 as FNYEAQ. Trimming took off 3 bases at V and 5 bases at J, with 13 bases between the two ends. This CDR3 has 15 amino acids. This chain's CDR3 is CASSFRNRLTGELFF. The CDR3 DNA is TGTGCCAGCAGCTTTCGGAACAGATTGACCGGGGAGCTGTTTTTT. Based on the CDR3 plus reference TRBV7-6 and TRBJ2-2, the full variable domain is GAGVSQSPRYKVTKRGQDVALRCDPISGHVSLYWYRQALGQGPEFLTYFNYEAQQDKSGLPNDRFSAERPEGSISTLTIQRTEQRDSAMYRCASSFRNRLTGELFFGEGSRLTVL.

This clone has a handful of counts. The chain's CDR3 is CASSKTGSYEQYF. The CDR3 coding sequence is TGTGCCAGCAGCAAGACAGGCTCCTACGAGCAGTACTTC. This chain links TRBV5-6 with TRBJ2-7; a possible D gene is TRBD1 (6 bases). The germline CDR1 and CDR2 sequences are SGHDT and YYEEEE. This CDR3 has 13 amino acids. Trimming stripped 4 bases from V and 0 bases from J, with 8 bases between.

J is TRBJ2-3 and V is TRBV4-2; D possibly corresponds to TRBD2 (5 bases). The CDR3 is 17 amino acids. The V end lost 1 base, the J end lost 5 bases, and 19 bases lay between the germline ends. CDR1 is LGHNA, CDR2 YNFKEQ, per germline. CDR3 in amino acids: CASSQGVDSGLGDTQYF. The CDR3 nucleotides are TGTGCCAGCAGCCAAGGAGTTGACTCGGGGTTGGGAGATACGCAGTATTTT.

The rearrangement uses TRBV5-1 and TRBJ2-2; TRBD2 matches at 8 bases. The CDR3 is 16 residues long. Germline trimming cut 0 bases from V and 6 bases from J; bases unmatched to any gene: 7. CDR1 and CDR2 (germline): SGHRS, YFSETQ. The CDR3 bases are TGCGCCAGCAGCTTGGTCGGGGGACTAGGGGCCGGGGAGCTGTTTTTT. Translating gives CASSLVGGLGAGELFF.

About this clone itself: The same CDR3 also results from other DNA sequences found in this sample. The genes are TRBV19 and TRBJ2-7; TRBD1 matches 10 bases. The CDR3 is 14 amino acids. Germline V gives CDR1 LNHDA, CDR2 SQIVND (reference sequence). V was pared by 1 base and J by 3 bases, with 0 bases of the junction left unmatched. CDR3 DNA: TGTGCCAGTAGTATAGGGACAGGGGGCTACGAGCAGTACTTC. This codes for CASSIGTGGYEQYF.

The gene calls are TRBV7-2 and TRBJ1-4; D possibly corresponds to TRBD1 (6 bases). V was pared by 5 bases and J by 7 bases, with 17 bases between. The CDR3 spans 15 residues. The germline gives CDR1 SGHTA, CDR2 FQGNSA. CDR3 nucleotide sequence: TGTGCCAGCAGCCCCTTCACAGGGAGGGGTGAAAAACTGTTTTTT. Amino acid sequence: CASSPFTGRGEKLFF. The whole variable domain, remainder taken from reference TRBV7-2 and TRBJ1-4, is GAGVSQSPSNKVTEKGKDVELRCDPISGHTALYWYRQSLGQGLEFLIYFQGNSAPDKSGLPSDRFSAERTGGSVSTLTIQRTQQEDSAVYLCASSPFTGRGEKLFFGSGTQLSVL.

This chain joins TRBV11-2 and TRBJ2-7; tentative D call: TRBD1 (6 bases). Looked up from germline, CDR1 is SGHAT and CDR2 is FQNNGV. The ends were cut back, 4 bases at V and 7 bases at J, with 14 bases in the middle. This CDR3 is built from 13 residues. CDR3 residues: CASSSTGIGEQYF. The DNA of the CDR3 is TGTGCCAGCAGCTCCACAGGGATAGGGGAGCAGTACTTC. Full variable domain (rest looked up from reference TRBV11-2 and TRBJ2-7): EAGVAQSPRYKIIEKRQSVAFWCNPISGHATLYWYQQILGQGPKLLIQFQNNGVVDDSQLPKDRFSAERLKGVDSTLKIQPAKLEDSAVYLCASSSTGIGEQYFGPGTRLTVT.

The chain is built from TRBV9 and TRBJ1-2; D not certain. Germline V gene lookup returns CDR1 SGDLS and CDR2 YYNGEE. V shed 3 bases and J shed 7 bases, with 10 bases lying between them. This CDR3 spans 12 amino acids. CDR3 amino acids: CASSAGERGYTF. CDR3 coding DNA: TGTGCCAGCAGCGCTGGAGAACGTGGCTACACCTTC.

The chain has TRBV21-1 and TRBJ1-2; the table's TRBD1 call for D was not verified on the DNA. TRBV21-1 has pseudogene status. This CDR3 is 16 amino acids long. CDR3 residues: CASSKGEQGANYGYTF. The CDR3 DNA reads as TGTGCCAGCAGCAAAGGGGAACAGGGGGCTAACTATGGCTACACCTTC.

The J gene is TRBJ1-2, the V gene TRBV15; weak D call: TRBD1 (5 bases). Germline CDR1 and CDR2: LNHNV and YYDKDF (reference sequence). This CDR3 region has 13 residues. Deletions cut 3 bases from V and 6 bases from J, with 11 bases between. The CDR3 loop reads CATSSAGRHGYTF. The CDR3 bases are TGTGCCACCAGCAGTGCAGGGCGGCATGGCTACACCTTC. The entire variable domain, with the rest obtained from reference TRBV15 and TRBJ1-2, is as follows: DAMVIQNPRYQVTQFGKPVTLSCSQTLNHNVMYWYQQKSSQAPKLLFHYYDKDFNNEADTPDNFQSRRPNTSFCFLDIRSPGLGDTAMYLCATSSAGRHGYTFGSGTRLTVV.

This chain joins TRBV5-1 and TRBJ1-5; tentatively, D is TRBD1 (5 bases). The CDR3 consists of 13 residues. Germline CDR1 and CDR2: SGHRS and YFSETQ. V lost 1 base and J 7 bases, leaving 9 bases between the germline ends. CDR3 coding DNA: TGCGCCAGCAGCTTGATGCAGGGACAGCCCCAGCATTTT. It encodes CASSLMQGQPQHF.

The CDR3 sequence is CASSSVSSYNEQFF. CDR3 in DNA: TGTGCCAGCAGCAGCGTGAGCTCCTACAATGAGCAGTTCTTC. This chain joins TRBV2 and TRBJ2-1; D is uncertain. Germline V gives CDR1 SNHLY, CDR2 FYNNEI. Trimming cost V 6 bases and J 0 bases, with 9 bases left between them. This CDR3 has 14 residues.

J is TRBJ2-1 and V is TRBV30, with TRBD1 matching 8 bases. Germline CDR1 is GTSNPN and CDR2 is SVGIG (reference sequence). The CDR3 is 14 residues long. The ends lost 6 bases at V and 2 bases at J; junction bases unmatched: 6. The CDR3 DNA reads as TGTGCCTGTAACCGGGACAGGACCTACAATGAGCAGTTCTTC. This translates into CACNRDRTYNEQFF.